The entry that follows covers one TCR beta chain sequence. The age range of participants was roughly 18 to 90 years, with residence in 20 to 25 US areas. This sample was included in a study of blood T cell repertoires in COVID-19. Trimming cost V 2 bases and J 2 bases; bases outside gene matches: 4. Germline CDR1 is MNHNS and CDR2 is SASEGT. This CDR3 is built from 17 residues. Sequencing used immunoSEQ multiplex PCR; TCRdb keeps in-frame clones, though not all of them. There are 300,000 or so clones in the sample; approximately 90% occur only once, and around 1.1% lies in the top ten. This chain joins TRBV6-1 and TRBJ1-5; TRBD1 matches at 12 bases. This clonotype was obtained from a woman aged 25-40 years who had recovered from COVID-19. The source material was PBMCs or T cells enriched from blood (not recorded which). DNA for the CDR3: TGTGCCAGCAGTGAAAGGGGACAGGGGGCGGGCAATCAGCCCCAGCATTTT. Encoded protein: CASSERGQGAGNQPQHF.